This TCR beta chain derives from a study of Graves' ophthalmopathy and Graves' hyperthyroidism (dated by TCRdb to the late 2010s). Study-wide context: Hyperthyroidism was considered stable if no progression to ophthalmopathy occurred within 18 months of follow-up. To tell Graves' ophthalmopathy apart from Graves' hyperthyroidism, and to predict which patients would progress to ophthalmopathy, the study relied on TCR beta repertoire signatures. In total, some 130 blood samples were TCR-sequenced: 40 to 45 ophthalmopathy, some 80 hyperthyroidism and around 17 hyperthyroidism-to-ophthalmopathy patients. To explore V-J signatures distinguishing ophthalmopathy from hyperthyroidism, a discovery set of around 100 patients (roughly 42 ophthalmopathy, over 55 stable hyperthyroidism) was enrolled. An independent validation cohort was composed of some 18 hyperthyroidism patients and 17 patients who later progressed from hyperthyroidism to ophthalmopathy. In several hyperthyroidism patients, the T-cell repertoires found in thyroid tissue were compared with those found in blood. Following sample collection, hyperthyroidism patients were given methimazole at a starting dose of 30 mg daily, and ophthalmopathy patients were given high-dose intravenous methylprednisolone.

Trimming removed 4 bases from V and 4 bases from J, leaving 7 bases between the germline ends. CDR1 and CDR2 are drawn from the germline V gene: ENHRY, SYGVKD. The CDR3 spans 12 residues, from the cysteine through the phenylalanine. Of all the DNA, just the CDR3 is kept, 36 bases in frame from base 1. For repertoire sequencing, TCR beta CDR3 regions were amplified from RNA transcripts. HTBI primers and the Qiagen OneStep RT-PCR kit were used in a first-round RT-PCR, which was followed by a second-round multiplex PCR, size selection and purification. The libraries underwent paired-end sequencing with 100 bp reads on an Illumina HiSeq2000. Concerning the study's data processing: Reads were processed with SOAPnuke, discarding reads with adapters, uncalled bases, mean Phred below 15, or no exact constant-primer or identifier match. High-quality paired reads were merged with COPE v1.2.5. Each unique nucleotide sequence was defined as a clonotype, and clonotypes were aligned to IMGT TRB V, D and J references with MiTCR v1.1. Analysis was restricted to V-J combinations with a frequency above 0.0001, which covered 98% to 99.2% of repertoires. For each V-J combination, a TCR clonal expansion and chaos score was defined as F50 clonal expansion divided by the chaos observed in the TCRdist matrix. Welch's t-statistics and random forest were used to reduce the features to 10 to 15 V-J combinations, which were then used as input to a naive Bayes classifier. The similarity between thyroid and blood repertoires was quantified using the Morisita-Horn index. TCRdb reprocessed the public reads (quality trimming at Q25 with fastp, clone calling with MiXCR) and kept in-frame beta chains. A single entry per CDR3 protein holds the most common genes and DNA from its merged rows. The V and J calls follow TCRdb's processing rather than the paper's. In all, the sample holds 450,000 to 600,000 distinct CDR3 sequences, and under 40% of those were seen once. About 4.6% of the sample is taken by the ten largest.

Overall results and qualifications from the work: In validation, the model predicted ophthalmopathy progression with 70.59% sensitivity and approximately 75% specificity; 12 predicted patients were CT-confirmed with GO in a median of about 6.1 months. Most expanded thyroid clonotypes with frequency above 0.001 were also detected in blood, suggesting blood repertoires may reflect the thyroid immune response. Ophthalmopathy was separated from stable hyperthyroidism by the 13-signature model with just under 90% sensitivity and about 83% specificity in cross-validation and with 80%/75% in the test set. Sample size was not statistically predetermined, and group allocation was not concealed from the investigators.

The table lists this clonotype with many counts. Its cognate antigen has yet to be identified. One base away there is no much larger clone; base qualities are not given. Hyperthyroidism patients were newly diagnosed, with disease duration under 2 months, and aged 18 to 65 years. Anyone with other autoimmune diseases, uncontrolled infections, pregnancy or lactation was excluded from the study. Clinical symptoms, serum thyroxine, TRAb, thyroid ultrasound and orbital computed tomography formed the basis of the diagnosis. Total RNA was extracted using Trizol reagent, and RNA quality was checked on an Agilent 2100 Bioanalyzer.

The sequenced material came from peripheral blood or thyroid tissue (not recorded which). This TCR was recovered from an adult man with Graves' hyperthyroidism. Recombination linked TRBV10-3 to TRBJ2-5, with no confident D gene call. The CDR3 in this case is CAISATGETQYF. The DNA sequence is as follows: TGTGCCATCAGTGCCACCGGAGAGACCCAGTACTTC.